The next 17 T cell receptor beta chains were all read from a single sample in a study of long-term antiretroviral therapy in people with HIV. Samples were assayed with immunoSEQ v3.0 at survey level. Assay used: immunoSEQ multiplex PCR; TCRdb lists only in-frame clones, some missing. Of tens of thousands of clones listed, around 85% are singletons. The sequencing here drew on unsorted PBMCs, taken approximately 3.3 years after starting antiretroviral therapy. The receptors stem from a man in his late teens or twenties with HIV.

The V call is TRBV18, the J call TRBJ1-5; D might be TRBD1 (6 bases). CDR1 is KGHSH, CDR2 LQKENI, per germline. Trimming took off 2 bases at V and 0 bases at J, with 8 bases between the two ends. This CDR3 contains 15 residues. The CDR3 loop reads CASSPRQDSNQPQHF. Here the CDR3 DNA reads TGTGCCAGCTCACCAAGACAGGATAGCAATCAGCCCCAGCATTTT. Full variable domain (outside the CDR3, taken from reference TRBV18 and TRBJ1-5): NAGVMQNPRHLVRRRGQEARLRCSPMKGHSHVYWYRQLPEEGLKFMVYLQKENIIDESGMPKERFSAEFPKEGPSILRIQQVVRGDSAAYFCASSPRQDSNQPQHFGDGTRLSIL.

This chain links TRBV15 with TRBJ2-7; D is undetermined. Germline V gives CDR1 LNHNV, CDR2 YYDKDF (reference sequence). Trimming took 6 bases from V and 0 from J, leaving 9 bases between them. This CDR3 has 13 residues. CDR3 amino acids: CATSLSPSYEQYF. The CDR3 nucleotides read TGTGCCACCAGTCTGAGTCCCTCCTACGAGCAGTACTTC.

The V and J genes are TRBV11-2 and TRBJ1-4; D is possibly TRBD1 (5 bases). This CDR3 is 15 amino acids long. Trimming stripped 0 bases from V and 0 bases from J, with 5 bases between. CDR1 and CDR2 from the germline V gene are SGHAT and FQNNGV. The CDR3 loop is CASSLDRATNEKLFF. The CDR3 DNA sequence: TGTGCCAGCAGCTTAGACAGGGCAACTAATGAAAAACTGTTTTTT.

The chain carries TRBV6-5 and TRBJ1-5; D unclear. Per germline, CDR1 MNHEY and CDR2 SVGAGI. This CDR3 has 14 residues. The V and J ends lost 2 bases and 6 bases respectively, with 11 bases between them. The CDR3 loop is CASSYGAESQPQHF. In DNA, the CDR3 is TGTGCCAGCAGTTACGGTGCGGAGAGTCAGCCCCAGCATTTT.

This clone was observed once. CDR3 DNA: TGTGCCAGCAGTCTTACAGGGGGGATGAACACTGAAGCTTTCTTT. Translation gives CASSLTGGMNTEAFF. The chain couples TRBV27 to TRBJ1-1, with 8 nucleotides matching TRBD1. Looked up from germline, CDR1 is MNHEY and CDR2 is SMNVEV (reference sequence). V lost 5 bases to trimming and J lost 0 bases; unmatched junction nucleotides: 5. The length of the CDR3 is 15 residues.

This chain connects TRBV5-5 to TRBJ1-2; D not certain. V lost 4 bases and J lost 4, with 5 bases in between. The germline gives CDR1 SGHKS, CDR2 YYEKEE (reference sequence). CDR3 length: 11 residues. CDR3 protein: CASSPVYGYTF. In DNA, the CDR3 is TGTGCCAGCAGCCCGGTCTATGGCTACACCTTC.

The chain combines TRBV28 with TRBJ1-1; D is ambiguous. V was shortened by 7 bases and J by 13 bases, with 19 bases between the two germline ends. Germline loops: CDR1 MDHEN, CDR2 SYDVKM. This CDR3 comprises 12 residues. The CDR3 DNA follows: TGTGCCAGCAAAGAGATAGGACCCCGAGGTTTCTTT. Its translation: CASKEIGPRGFF.

This clone was recorded a few times. The chain recombines TRBV18 with TRBJ1-5; D is uncertain. V lost 8 bases and J 5 bases, leaving 13 bases between the germline ends. The V gene's germline CDR1 is KGHSH and CDR2 LQKENI. This CDR3 contains 13 residues. CDR3 DNA sequence: TGTGCCAGCCAAAACGGGGTTTATCAGCCCCAGCATTTT. Its translation: CASQNGVYQPQHF.

V gene TRBV5-6 combines with J gene TRBJ1-5; D is unresolved. V was trimmed by 4 bases and J by 4 bases, leaving 6 bases between them. Germline V gives CDR1 SGHDT, CDR2 YYEEEE. CDR3 size: 12 residues. CDR3 DNA sequence: TGTGCCAGCAGCCTGGGGAATCAGCCCCAGCATTTT. It translates to CASSLGNQPQHF.

The chain recombines TRBV6-5 with TRBJ2-3, with D possibly TRBD1 on 6 matching bases. The V end was cut by 7 bases, the J end by 0 bases, with 11 bases between. CDR1 and CDR2 (germline): MNHEY, SVGAGI. The CDR3 totals 14 residues. This CDR3 is CASTRGFSTDTQYF. CDR3 sequence (DNA): TGTGCCAGCACCAGGGGCTTTAGCACAGATACGCAGTATTTT.

The rearrangement links TRBV27 to TRBJ2-2, with TRBD2 identical over 8 bases. Looked up from germline, CDR1 is MNHEY and CDR2 is SMNVEV (reference sequence). The ends lost 8 bases at V and 6 bases at J; junction bases unmatched: 11. This CDR3 is built from 15 residues. This CDR3 reads CASRTAGGMAGELFF. Here the CDR3 DNA reads TGTGCCAGCCGCACCGCGGGAGGTATGGCCGGGGAGCTGTTTTTT.

The V gene is TRBV5-1, the J gene TRBJ2-1; D is unresolved. The CDR3 extends over 15 amino acids. From germline, CDR1 is SGHRS and CDR2 YFSETQ. Deletions cut 0 bases from V and 4 bases from J, with 11 bases between. CDR3 sequence: CASSLDHQYYNEQFF. The CDR3, as DNA: TGCGCCAGCAGCTTGGACCACCAATATTACAATGAGCAGTTCTTC.

V usage is TRBV28 and J usage is TRBJ2-7; D gene unclear. This CDR3 spans 12 amino acids. Germline CDR1 is MDHEN and CDR2 is SYDVKM. V was cut by 4 bases and J by 2 bases, with 6 bases left in between. The DNA for the CDR3 is TGTGCCAGCAGTTCCACCACCTACGAGCAGTACTTC. Protein product: CASSSTTYEQYF. Looking up the rest from reference TRBV28 and TRBJ2-7 gives the full variable domain: DVKVTQSSRYLVKRTGEKVFLECVQDMDHENMFWYRQDPGLGLRLIYFSYDVKMKEKGDIPEGYSVSREKKERFSLILESASTNQTSMYLCASSSTTYEQYFGPGTRLTVT.

The V gene is TRBV15, the J gene TRBJ2-2; TRBD2 matches at 14 bases. Germline loops: CDR1 LNHNV, CDR2 YYDKDF (reference sequence). The ends lost 3 bases at V and 7 bases at J; junction bases unmatched: 4. The CDR3 runs 16 residues. The CDR3 sequence: CATSSQGLAGDGELFF. CDR3 DNA: TGTGCCACCAGCAGTCAGGGACTAGCGGGAGACGGGGAGCTGTTTTTT.

DNA of the CDR3: TGTGCCAGCAGTTACCAGGGGAGAAGGGCCACCGGGGAGCTGTTTTTT. Its translation: CASSYQGRRATGELFF. The chain has TRBV28 and TRBJ2-2; possibly TRBD1 for D (6 bases). The ends were cut back, 4 bases at V and 4 bases at J, with 16 bases in the middle. Per germline, CDR1 MDHEN and CDR2 SYDVKM. The CDR3 totals 16 residues.

The chain joins TRBV6-5 to TRBJ1-5; D remains ambiguous. Trimming shortened V by 8 bases and J by 4 bases, and 12 bases separated the two germline ends. The CDR3 has 13 amino acids. Germline CDR1 reads MNHEY; CDR2 reads SVGAGI. The CDR3 loop is CASRVDGNQPQHF. As DNA, the CDR3 is TGTGCCAGCCGGGTGGACGGGAATCAGCCCCAGCATTTT.

The chain uses TRBV19 and TRBJ1-2, with TRBD1 matching 8 bases. V dropped 3 bases and J dropped 6; count of bases not matched to a gene: 9. Germline V lookup: CDR1 LNHDA, CDR2 SQIVND (reference sequence). CDR3 length: 15 residues. CDR3 nucleotide sequence: TGTGCCAGTAGTATTTCCCAGGGGGCGGTGGATGGCTACACCTTC. This codes for CASSISQGAVDGYTF. Looking up the rest from reference TRBV19 and TRBJ1-2 gives the full variable domain: DGGITQSPKYLFRKEGQNVTLSCEQNLNHDAMYWYRQDPGQGLRLIYYSQIVNDFQKGDIAEGYSVSREKKESFPLTVTSAQKNPTAFYLCASSISQGAVDGYTFGSGTRLTVV.